A few counts support the clone carrying this T cell receptor (beta chain). This entry is derived from a study of T-cell reconstitution after alpha-beta-depleted transplantation in children. As it was prepared, the TCRbeta library received unique molecular identifiers. One entry per CDR3 protein, called by TCRdb with MiXCR from the PCR reads. Among roughly 90,000 distinct CDR3 sequences, 9% to 15% were seen once, and the ten largest hold 11% to 15%. The specimen was PBMCs from the stem cell graft donor, collected from the stem cell graft. This clonotype was obtained from a human donor who donated a stem cell graft to a child with inherited bone marrow failure.

The CDR3 loop reads CASSSQRGDTQYF. In DNA, the CDR3 is TGTGCCAGCAGCTCCCAAAGGGGAGATACGCAGTATTTT. The rearrangement links TRBV7-2 to TRBJ2-3; possible D gene TRBD1, 5 bases. Germline-derived CDR1 and CDR2 are SGHTA and FQGNSA. The CDR3 extends over 13 amino acids. V dropped 4 bases and J dropped 5 bases, with 10 bases sitting between them.